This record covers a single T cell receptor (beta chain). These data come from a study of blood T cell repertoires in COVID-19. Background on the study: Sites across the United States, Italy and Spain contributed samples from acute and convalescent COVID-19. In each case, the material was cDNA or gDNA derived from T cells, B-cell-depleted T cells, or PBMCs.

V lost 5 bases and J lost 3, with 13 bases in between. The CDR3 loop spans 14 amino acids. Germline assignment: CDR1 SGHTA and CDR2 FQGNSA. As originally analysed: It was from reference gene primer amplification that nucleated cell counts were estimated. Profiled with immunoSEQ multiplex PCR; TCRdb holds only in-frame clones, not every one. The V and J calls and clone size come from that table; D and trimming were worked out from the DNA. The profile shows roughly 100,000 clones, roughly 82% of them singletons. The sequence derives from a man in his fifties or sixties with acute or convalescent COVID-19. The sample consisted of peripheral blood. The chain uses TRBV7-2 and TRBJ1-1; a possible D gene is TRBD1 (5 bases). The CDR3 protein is CASSPRWGDTEAFF. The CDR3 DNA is TGTGCCAGCAGCCCCCGGTGGGGGGACACTGAAGCTTTCTTT.